This T cell receptor (beta chain) appears in the sequencing data of a study of blood T cells in healthy people across ages. Overall study results and limits: Observed TCR beta diversity per million T cells went down as age went up. This fall followed a roughly linear course with age. Not knowing donor CMV status may have confounded expanded clonotype changes. Both higher diversity and more naive CD4+ cells marked long-lived donors when set against aged donors.

Note on this clonotype: The antigen is not known.

Germline trimming cut 3 bases from V and 3 bases from J; bases unmatched to any gene: 1. The CDR3 sequence is 13 residues long. Germline-derived CDR1 and CDR2 are LGHNA and YNFKEQ. At least 6 micrograms of total RNA were extracted per sample. A second 7 to 11 cycle PCR used barcoded and J-beta primers. TCRdb processed the 5' RACE reads anew with MiXCR; each CDR3 protein has one entry. The sample shows about a million distinct CDR3 sequences, about 44% of them seen only once. The TCR originated in a man aged 30-40 years in good health. This chain connects TRBV4-2 to TRBJ2-5; 7 bases map to TRBD2. Sequencing was performed on blood. The CDR3 nucleotides are TGTGCCAGCAGCCAGGGAGGGGAAGAGACCCAGTACTTC. Translation: CASSQGGEETQYF.